These 9 T cell receptor beta chains were all obtained from the same sample, sequenced in a study of post-analysis software for immune sequencing data. These TCRs' antigens remain unknown. TCR beta cDNA libraries had unique molecular identifiers. TCRdb reprocessed the PCR reads with MiXCR, giving one entry per CDR3 protein. The repertoire holds some 450,000 distinct CDR3 sequences, with 40% to 55% as singletons. General observations from the study: Several TRBV segments were more frequent in patients than controls; TRBV5-6, TRBV5-1 and TRBV20-1 belonged to this group.

Source material: blood. The receptors derive from a girl between 10 and 17 years old with multiple sclerosis.

The chain has TRBV6-4 and TRBJ2-1; maybe TRBD2 (5 bases). The germline V and J ends were trimmed by 0 bases and 9 bases, with 15 bases remaining between them. Germline V CDR1 and CDR2: MRHNA, SNTAGT. The CDR3 sequence is 15 residues long. This CDR3 is CASSDSSLGVTEQFF. In nucleotides, the CDR3 is TGTGCCAGCAGTGACTCCAGCCTGGGAGTTACTGAGCAGTTCTTC.

This clonotype was detected only a few times. The chain recombines TRBV20-1 with TRBJ2-7, with 7 bases matching TRBD2. The J segment lost 2 bases and the V segment lost 5 bases, leaving 12 bases of the junction unmatched. Germline CDR1 and CDR2: DFQATT and SNEGSKA (reference sequence). The CDR3 runs 15 residues. Written as DNA, the CDR3 is TGCAGTGCTCCGGGACTAAAGAAGGGGCCCTACGAGCAGTACTTC. This gives the protein CSAPGLKKGPYEQYF.

This clonotype was picked up a small number of times. This chain uses TRBV28 with TRBJ2-5; D possibly uses TRBD1 or TRBD2 (5 bases each). CDR3 size: 15 residues. Per the germline V gene, CDR1 is MDHEN and CDR2 is SYDVKM. V lost 4 bases, J lost 3 bases, and 15 bases lay in between. In DNA, the CDR3 is TGTGCCAGCAGTTCCCCCGGGGCGGGCAAAGAGACCCAGTACTTC. Translated: CASSSPGAGKETQYF.

The chain combines TRBV6-1 with TRBJ1-5; no firm D call. V was shortened by 0 bases and J by 0 bases, with 9 bases between the two germline ends. The germline CDR1 and CDR2 sequences are MNHNS and SASEGT. This CDR3 is 16 amino acids long. DNA of the CDR3: TGTGCCAGCAGTGAAGCCGGGCGGTATAGCAATCAGCCCCAGCATTTT. Protein sequence: CASSEAGRYSNQPQHF.

The table lists this clonotype with a few counts. The chain is built from TRBV10-3 and TRBJ2-1; D perhaps matches TRBD2 (5 bases). This CDR3 has 14 residues. Germline V gene data show CDR1 as ENHRY and CDR2 as SYGVKD. Trimming removed 1 base at V and 9 bases at J, with 13 bases between. CDR3 bases: TGTGCCATCAGTGAGTTTTCCGGGAATCTTGAGCAGTTCTTC. Translating it yields CAISEFSGNLEQFF.

This clonotype was found a few times. This sequence may be a read error, since a much larger clone differs from it by one base. The chain links TRBV29-1 to TRBJ2-5, with D unclear. The CDR3 runs to 13 residues. V was shortened by 7 bases and J by 11 bases, with 23 bases between the two germline ends. Germline CDR1 and CDR2: SQVTM and ANQGSEA. The CDR3 spells CSAQVSPVNEQYF. CDR3 nucleotides: TGCAGCGCTCAGGTCAGCCCGGTCAATGAGCAGTACTTC.

This clonotype was seen only a few times. V usage is TRBV28 and J usage is TRBJ2-3; tentatively, D is TRBD1 (6 bases). Germline CDR1 is MDHEN and CDR2 is SYDVKM. The CDR3 extends over 13 amino acids. Trimming cost V 10 bases and J 3 bases, with 14 bases left between them. CDR3 DNA sequence: TGTGCCATCACACAGGGAGAAACAGATACGCAGTATTTT. It yields the protein CAITQGETDTQYF.

In this sample, this clonotype turned up a few times. This chain's CDR3 is CSASTGQGGTEAFF. CDR3 coding DNA: TGCAGTGCTAGTACAGGGCAGGGGGGGACTGAAGCTTTCTTT. The chain links TRBV20-1 to TRBJ1-1, with 7 bases matching TRBD1. The CDR3 has 14 residues. Trimming took 3 bases from V and 5 from J; bases not matched to a gene: 9. From germline, CDR1 is DFQATT and CDR2 SNEGSKA (reference sequence).

CDR3 DNA sequence: TGCGCCAGCAGCCAAGAGCCCCGCTACGAGCAGTACTTC. Protein: CASSQEPRYEQYF. The V gene is TRBV4-1, the J gene TRBJ2-7; no reliable D call. This CDR3 is 13 amino acids long. The V gene's germline CDR1 is MGHRA and CDR2 YSYEKL. Trimming cost V 0 bases and J 3 bases, with 6 bases left between them.